Listed here are 20 T cell receptor beta chains from one sample, sequenced in a study of graft-versus-host responses after intestinal transplantation. TCRdb's table, derived via immunoSEQ multiplex PCR, lists solely in-frame clones and lacks some. The repertoire holds around 110,000 clones, with more than 80% as singletons. For these TCRs, the target antigens are not known. The sample consisted of unstimulated CD4+ T cells sorted from spleen or lymph node cells, taken before transplant. All receptors come from a human donor who was the organ donor for an intestinal transplant.

The chain links TRBV4-2 to TRBJ2-5, with D tentatively TRBD2 (6 bases). The CDR3 loop spans 17 amino acids. The V gene lost 3 bases and the J gene lost 2 bases, with 19 bases spanning the gap. In germline, CDR1 is LGHNA, CDR2 YNFKEQ. The CDR3 region is CASSHGRPGVGQETQYF. For the CDR3, the DNA is TGTGCCAGCAGCCACGGCAGGCCGGGAGTGGGGCAAGAGACCCAGTACTTC.

The rearrangement links TRBV4-1 to TRBJ1-3, with unresolved D. V was shortened by 1 base and J by 0 bases, with 7 bases between the two germline ends. The germline CDR1 and CDR2 sequences are MGHRA and YSYEKL. The CDR3 has 15 amino acids. Written as DNA, the CDR3 is TGCGCCAGCAGCCAAGGCCGCTTCTCTGGAAACACCATATATTTT. It is translated as CASSQGRFSGNTIYF.

The genes are TRBV10-1 and TRBJ2-5; D unclear. The end of the DNA is better explained by TRBJ2-7, so the J call may be wrong. Germline V gene lookup returns CDR1 WNHNN and CDR2 SYGVQD (reference sequence). The CDR3 spans 11 residues. The DNA for the CDR3 is TGCGTCTGGACCGTTACCTACGAGCAGTACTTC. Protein sequence: CVWTVTYEQYF.

The CDR3 loop is CASSLGLAGDLTYEQYF. The CDR3 nucleotides read TGTGCCAGCAGCTTAGGGCTAGCGGGAGATTTAACCTACGAGCAGTACTTC. This sequence joins TRBV7-9 and TRBJ2-7; 10 bases match TRBD2. The trim removed 1 base at V and 2 bases at J, leaving 8 bases unmatched. The V gene's germline CDR1 is SEHNR and CDR2 FQNEAQ (reference sequence). The CDR3 is made up of 17 amino acids. The full variable domain, completed using reference TRBV7-9 and TRBJ2-7, is DTGVSQNPRHKITKRGQNVTFRCDPISEHNRLYWYRQTLGQGPEFLTYFQNEAQLEKSRLLSDRFSAERPKGSFSTLEIQRTEQGDSAMYLCASSLGLAGDLTYEQYFGPGTRLTVT.

This rearrangement joins TRBV25-1 to TRBJ1-1; tentative D call: TRBD1 (5 bases). Trimming stripped 1 base from V and 0 bases from J, with 15 bases between. Germline assignment: CDR1 MGHDK and CDR2 SYGVNS. The length of the CDR3 is 17 residues. CDR3 DNA: TGTGCCAGCAGTGAATGGAAGGGGCCAGGGATGAACACTGAAGCTTTCTTT. It encodes CASSEWKGPGMNTEAFF.

The chain combines TRBV7-6 with TRBJ2-2; maybe TRBD2 (6 bases). The germline V and J ends were trimmed by 3 bases and 0 bases, with 8 bases remaining between them. Germline CDR1 SGHVS, CDR2 FNYEAQ. The CDR3 spans 15 residues. CDR3 region: CASSFSGTNTGELFF. The CDR3 DNA reads TGTGCCAGCAGCTTTAGCGGTACGAACACCGGGGAGCTGTTTTTT.

The rearrangement uses TRBV6-1 and TRBJ2-1; D perhaps matches TRBD2 (6 bases). The CDR3 contains 18 residues. The V gene's germline CDR1 is MNHNS and CDR2 SASEGT. V was pared by 0 bases and J by 0 bases, with 15 bases between. CDR3 protein: CASSEARGLPSSYNEQFF. CDR3 coding DNA: TGTGCCAGCAGTGAAGCGCGCGGACTACCTAGCTCCTACAATGAGCAGTTCTTC.

The chain links TRBV9 to TRBJ2-2; tentative D call: TRBD2 (5 bases). The V end lost 0 bases, the J end lost 7 bases, and 16 bases lay between the germline ends. This CDR3 has 16 residues. Germline CDR1 reads SGDLS; CDR2 reads YYNGEE. The CDR3 loop is CASSVAIGLAGGELFF. Written as DNA, the CDR3 is TGTGCCAGCAGCGTAGCTATAGGGCTAGCAGGCGGGGAGCTGTTTTTT.

The rearrangement links TRBV5-4 to TRBJ2-1; possible D gene TRBD2, 6 bases. Trimming shortened V by 5 bases and J by 10 bases, and 25 bases separated the two germline ends. CDR3 size: 16 residues. The germline V gene encodes CDR1 SGHNT and CDR2 YYREEE (reference sequence). CDR3 region: CASRPGGIAVSGEQFF. The DNA of the CDR3 is TGTGCCAGCAGACCCGGCGGGATAGCGGTCTCAGGAGAGCAGTTCTTC.

The CDR3: CASGMNTEAFF. The CDR3 region has the DNA TGTGCTAGTGGAATGAACACTGAAGCTTTCTTT. J is TRBJ1-1 and V is TRBV12-5, with D hard to call. V lost 6 bases, J lost 0 bases, and 2 bases lay in between. The CDR3 contains 11 residues. Germline V gene lookup returns CDR1 LGHNT and CDR2 FRNRAP.

The chain uses TRBV4-2 and TRBJ1-3; D is uncertain. Trimming cost V 0 bases and J 3 bases, with 0 bases left between them. Germline V gene lookup returns CDR1 LGHNA and CDR2 YNFKEQ. The CDR3 loop spans 12 amino acids. The DNA of the CDR3 is TGTGCCAGCAGCCAAGATGGAAACACCATATATTTT. It encodes CASSQDGNTIYF.

The rearrangement links TRBV7-3 to TRBJ2-1; TRBD2 aligns across 10 bases. J lost 6 bases, V lost 2 bases, and 4 bases had no gene match. Germline CDR1 and CDR2: SGHTA and FQGTGA. The CDR3 covers 15 residues. The CDR3 DNA is TGTGCCAGCAGCTTACCTTCTAGCGGGAGCAATGAGCAGTTCTTC. This gives the protein CASSLPSSGSNEQFF. Variable domain in full (rest from reference TRBV7-3 and TRBJ2-1): GAGVSQTPSNKVTEKGKYVELRCDPISGHTALYWYRQSLGQGPEFLIYFQGTGAADDSGLPNDRFFAVRPEGSVSTLKIQRTERGDSAVYLCASSLPSSGSNEQFFGPGTRLTVL.

The genes are TRBV6-1 and TRBJ2-2; TRBD1 aligns across 8 bases. CDR1 and CDR2 (germline): MNHNS, SASEGT. Losses at the gene ends were 10 bases for V and 5 bases for J; bases not matched to a gene: 12. This CDR3 region has 15 residues. The CDR3 coding sequence is TGTGCCACACAGAATGACAGGGGTGGTACCGGGGAGCTGTTTTTT. Its protein product is CATQNDRGGTGELFF.

The gene calls are TRBV6-5 and TRBJ1-5; 10 bases are shared with TRBD1. V was clipped by 5 bases and J by 5 bases; unmatched bases: 6. Germline V gives CDR1 MNHEY, CDR2 SVGAGI. The CDR3 consists of 15 residues. As DNA, the CDR3 is TGTGCCAGCAGTGGCCGTGACAGGGGGCATCAGCCCCAGCATTTT. Translating it yields CASSGRDRGHQPQHF.

The CDR3 DNA reads TGTGCCTGGAAATTAGCGTATGAGCAGTTCTTC. Its translation is CAWKLAYEQFF. The V call is TRBV30, the J call TRBJ2-1, with TRBD2 as a possible D gene (5 bases). The V gene's germline CDR1 is GTSNPN and CDR2 SVGIG (reference sequence). The CDR3 has 11 residues. Trimming left V 4 bases short and J 8 bases short, with 9 bases between.

The V and J genes are TRBV28 and TRBJ1-2; D remains unclear. The CDR3 length is 11 residues. Looked up from germline, CDR1 is MDHEN and CDR2 is SYDVKM. V lost 8 bases and J 3 bases, leaving 7 bases between the germline ends. The CDR3 loop is CASFLDYGYTF. The CDR3, as DNA: TGTGCCAGCTTCCTTGACTATGGCTACACCTTC.

The chain combines TRBV2 with TRBJ1-2; no definite D call. The V end lost 8 bases, the J end lost 2 bases, and 12 bases lay between the germline ends. CDR1 is SNHLY, CDR2 FYNNEI, per germline. The CDR3 has 13 amino acids. The CDR3 spells CASGFRMNYGYTF. CDR3 sequence (DNA): TGTGCCAGCGGTTTTCGTATGAACTATGGCTACACCTTC. The full variable domain, its missing parts supplied by reference TRBV2 and TRBJ1-2, is EPEVTQTPSHQVTQMGQEVILRCVPISNHLYFYWYRQILGQKVEFLVSFYNNEISEKSEIFDDQFSVERPDGSNFTLKIRSTKLEDSAMYFCASGFRMNYGYTFGSGTRLTVV.

The chain employs TRBV9 and TRBJ2-4; 7 nucleotides line up with TRBD1. The CDR3 totals 18 residues. V lost 7 bases and J lost 0; bases outside the gene matches: 16. CDR1 SGDLS and CDR2 YYNGEE come from the germline V gene. The CDR3 region is CASAVGKGTDLAKNIQYF. The CDR3 region has the DNA TGTGCCAGCGCTGTCGGGAAGGGGACAGATCTAGCCAAAAACATTCAGTACTTC.

V and J are TRBV4-1 and TRBJ1-5, with TRBD1 matching 7 bases. CDR3 size: 15 residues. Germline V gene sequence: CDR1 MGHRA, CDR2 YSYEKL. V shed 3 bases, J shed 0 bases, and the junction held 2 bases outside the gene matches. Written as DNA, the CDR3 is TGCGCCAGCAGCCAGGGGACAGATAGCAATCAGCCCCAGCATTTT. Translated: CASSQGTDSNQPQHF.

The V gene is TRBV20-1, the J gene TRBJ2-1; D may match TRBD1 or TRBD2 (5 bases each). V shed 5 bases and J shed 10 bases, with 12 bases lying between them. The CDR3 sequence is 11 residues long. Germline CDR1 and CDR2: DFQATT and SNEGSKA (reference sequence). The CDR3 here is CSAGREREQFF. CDR3 DNA sequence: TGCAGTGCTGGCAGGGAGCGCGAGCAGTTCTTC.